The TCR beta chain described here comes from a study of CD8 T cells in ankylosing spondylitis. Study-level findings and limits: Typical of ankylosing spondylitis blood, it appeared, was a TCR beta motif of fewer than ten highly homologous variants. Within matched ankylosing spondylitis synovial fluid, disease-linked clones were reportedly significantly enriched. Some motif variants had been reported before (in reactive arthritis synovial fluid and blood).

The CDR3 spans 15 residues. After removal of 0 bases from V and 2 bases from J, the junction contained 1 base not matched to a gene. In germline, CDR1 is WSHSY, CDR2 SAAADI. Scientists made TCR beta libraries using quantitative 5'-RACE with molecular barcodes. Each CDR3 protein is one row after TCRdb ran MiXCR on the 5' RACE reads. Here the sample spans 350,000 or so distinct CDR3 sequences, 14% to 15% being singletons. This clonotype was seen a handful of times. No antigen is known for it. The V gene is TRBV10-2, the J gene TRBJ2-3; 8 nucleotides line up with TRBD2. The sequence came from a male donor with ankylosing spondylitis or in good health (not recorded which). Specimen: blood, either unsorted or a sorted T cell fraction (not recorded which). CDR3 residues: CASSESLADTDTQYF. DNA for the CDR3: TGCGCCAGCAGTGAGTCACTAGCGGACACAGATACGCAGTATTTT.